The clone carrying this T cell receptor beta chain occurred a few times. No antigen is known for it. Gene names and germline match the mouse. The missing CDR3 end, 4 residues past where the read stops, is filled in from the germline J gene. Cutaneous lymph node cells were pooled, and they were sorted using CD4, CD8alpha, NKG2D, NKG2ACE and other markers. These data belong to a study of CD8+ T cells in alopecia areata. Overall study: Those receiving the skin were approximately 6-11-week-old female C3H/HeJ mice, whose grafts came from 6-12-month-old C3H/HeJ donors with spontaneous alopecia. Overall study findings and caveats: For lesional scalp, especially alopecia totalis/universalis, clonality was higher than in normal scalp. Unlike in mice, where it was clearer, TCR sharing across patients was less clear, possibly HLA-related.

The trim removed 5 bases at V and 0 bases at J, leaving 4 bases unmatched. CDR1 and CDR2 (germline): NSHNY, SYGAGN. This CDR3 region has 16 residues. RNA, once extracted, was reverse transcribed into cDNA for use as the sequencing template. Assay used: immunoSEQ multiplex PCR; TCRdb lists only in-frame clones, some missing. The sample holds under 350,000 clones, and no clone turns up only once. The sample was CD4+ T cells sorted from a lymph node. The sequence was obtained from a C3H/HeJ mouse with alopecia areata. The strain's MHC: H2-k. This rearrangement joins TRBV13-1 to TRBJ2-2; 10 nucleotides agree with TRBD1. The CDR3 is CASSLDRGTNTGQLYF. Partial CDR3 DNA: TGTGCCAGCAGCTTGGACAGGGGGACAAACACCGGG.